This TCR beta chain was sequenced in a study of vaccination and CD4 T cells after COVID-19. About the study: Recovered patients in the cohort numbered six men and four women, two of them Hispanic. Blood was drawn a median about 75 days post second dose, range 14 to 241. The authors used overlapping spike peptides from SARS-CoV-2, HCoV-NL63, HCoV-OC43 and HCoV-229E to stimulate cells.

This CDR3 is built from 11 residues. V gave up 0 bases and J gave up 8 bases, with 7 bases separating them. Germline V gives CDR1 SQVTM, CDR2 ANQGSEA. Points on this clonotype: The target antigen is unknown.

This sample's treatment: roughly 11-day PBMC culture with coronavirus spike peptide pools or control peptides (ViraFEST assay). Researchers used the Oncomine TCR Beta short-read assay to sequence DNA from cultured CD4+ T cells. TCRdb ran MiXCR on the PCR reads and lists one entry per CDR3 protein. This table has 15,000 to 25,000 distinct CDR3 sequences, under 50% appearing once. J is TRBJ1-2 and V is TRBV29-1; a weak D match, TRBD1 (5 bases). Sequencing was performed on CD4+ T cells from blood, cultured in vitro, taken after SARS-CoV-2 vaccination. The TCR comes from a human donor who had recovered from COVID-19. The CDR3, as DNA: TGCAGCGTTGAAGAGGGGGAAGGCTACACCTTC. It encodes CSVEEGEGYTF.